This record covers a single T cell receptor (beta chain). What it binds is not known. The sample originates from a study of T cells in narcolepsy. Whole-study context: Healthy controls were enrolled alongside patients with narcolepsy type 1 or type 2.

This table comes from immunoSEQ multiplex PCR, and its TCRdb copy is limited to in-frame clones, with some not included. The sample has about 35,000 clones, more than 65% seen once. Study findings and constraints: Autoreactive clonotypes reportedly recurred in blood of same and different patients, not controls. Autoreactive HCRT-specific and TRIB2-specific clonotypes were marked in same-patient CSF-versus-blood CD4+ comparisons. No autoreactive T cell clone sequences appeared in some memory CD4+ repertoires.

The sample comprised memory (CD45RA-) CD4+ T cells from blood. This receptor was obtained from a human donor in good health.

The CDR3 region has the DNA TGTGCCAGCTCACCACCGTTATCAGGGAACACTGAAGCTTTCTTT. It translates to CASSPPLSGNTEAFF. The J gene is TRBJ1-1, the V gene TRBV18, with no clear D. Germline loops: CDR1 KGHSH, CDR2 LQKENI. The CDR3 length is 15 residues. With 0 bases removed from V and 1 base from J, the gap between germline ends came to 9 bases.